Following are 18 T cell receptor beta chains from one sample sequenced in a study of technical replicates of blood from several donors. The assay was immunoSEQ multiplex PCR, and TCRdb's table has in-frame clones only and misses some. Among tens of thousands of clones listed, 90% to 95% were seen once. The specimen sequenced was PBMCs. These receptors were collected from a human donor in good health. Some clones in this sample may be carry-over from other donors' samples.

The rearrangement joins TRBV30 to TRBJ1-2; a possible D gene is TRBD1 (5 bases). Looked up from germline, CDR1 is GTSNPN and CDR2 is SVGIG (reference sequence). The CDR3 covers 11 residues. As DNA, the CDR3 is TGTGCGGTCAGGGTGCGGGGTGGCTACACCTTC. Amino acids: CAVRVRGGYTF.

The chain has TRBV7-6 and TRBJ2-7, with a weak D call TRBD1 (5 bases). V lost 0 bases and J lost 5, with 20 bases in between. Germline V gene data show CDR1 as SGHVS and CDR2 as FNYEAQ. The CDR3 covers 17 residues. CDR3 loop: CASSLAGGHLGLDEQYF. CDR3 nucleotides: TGTGCCAGCAGCTTAGCGGGCGGCCACCTGGGGCTCGACGAGCAGTACTTC.

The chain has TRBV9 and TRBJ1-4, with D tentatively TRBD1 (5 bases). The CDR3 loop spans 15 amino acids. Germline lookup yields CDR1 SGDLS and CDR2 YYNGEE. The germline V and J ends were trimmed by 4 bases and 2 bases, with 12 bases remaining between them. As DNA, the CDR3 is TGTGCCAGCAGCACGTTGGCAGGGACTAATGAAAAACTGTTTTTT. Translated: CASSTLAGTNEKLFF. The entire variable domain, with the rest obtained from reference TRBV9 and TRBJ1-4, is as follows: DSGVTQTPKHLITATGQRVTLRCSPRSGDLSVYWYQQSLDQGLQFLIQYYNGEERAKGNILERFSAQQFPDLHSELNLSSLELGDSALYFCASSTLAGTNEKLFFGSGTQLSVL.

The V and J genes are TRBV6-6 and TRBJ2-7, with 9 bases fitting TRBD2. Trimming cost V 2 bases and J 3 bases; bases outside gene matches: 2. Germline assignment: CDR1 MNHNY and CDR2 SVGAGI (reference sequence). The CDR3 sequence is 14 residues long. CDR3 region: CASSYGSGSYEQYF. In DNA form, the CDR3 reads TGTGCCAGCAGTTACGGTAGCGGGAGCTACGAGCAGTACTTC.

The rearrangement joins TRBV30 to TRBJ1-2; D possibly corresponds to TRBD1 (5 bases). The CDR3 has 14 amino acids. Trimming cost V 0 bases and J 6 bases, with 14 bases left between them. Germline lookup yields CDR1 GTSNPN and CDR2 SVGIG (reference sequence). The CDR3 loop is CAWSVQAVNNGYTF. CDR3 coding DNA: TGTGCCTGGAGTGTACAGGCGGTAAATAATGGCTACACCTTC.

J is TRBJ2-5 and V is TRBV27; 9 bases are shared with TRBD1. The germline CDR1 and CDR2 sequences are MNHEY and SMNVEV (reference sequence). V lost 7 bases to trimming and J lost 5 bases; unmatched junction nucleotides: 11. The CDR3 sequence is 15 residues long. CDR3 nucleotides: TGTGCCAGCAAGGGGGGTACAGGGGGCGCGGAGACCCAGTACTTC. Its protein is CASKGGTGGAETQYF.

The CDR3 sequence is CASSPPDRGLKGYTF. The CDR3 bases are TGTGCCAGCAGTCCTCCGGACAGGGGATTGAAAGGCTACACCTTC. The gene calls are TRBV28 and TRBJ1-2, with 9 bases fitting TRBD1. Germline V gene data show CDR1 as MDHEN and CDR2 as SYDVKM. The CDR3 contains 15 residues. The V gene end was trimmed by 5 bases and the J gene end by 8 bases; junction bases not matched to a gene: 12.

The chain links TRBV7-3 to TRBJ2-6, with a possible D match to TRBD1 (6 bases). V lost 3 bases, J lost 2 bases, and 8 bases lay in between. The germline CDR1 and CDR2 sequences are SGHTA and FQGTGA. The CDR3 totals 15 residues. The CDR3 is CASSLKGAGANVLTF. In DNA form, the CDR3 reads TGTGCCAGCAGCTTGAAGGGGGCTGGGGCCAACGTCCTGACTTTC. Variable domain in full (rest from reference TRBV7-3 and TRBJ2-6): GAGVSQTPSNKVTEKGKYVELRCDPISGHTALYWYRQSLGQGPEFLIYFQGTGAADDSGLPNDRFFAVRPEGSVSTLKIQRTERGDSAVYLCASSLKGAGANVLTFGAGSRLTVL.

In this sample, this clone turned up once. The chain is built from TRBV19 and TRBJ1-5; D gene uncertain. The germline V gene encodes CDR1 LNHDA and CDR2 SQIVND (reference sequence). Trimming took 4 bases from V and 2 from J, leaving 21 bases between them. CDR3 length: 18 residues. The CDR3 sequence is CASSKEASGIPGNQPQHF. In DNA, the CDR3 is TGTGCCAGTAGTAAAGAAGCGTCGGGGATTCCGGGCAATCAGCCCCAGCATTTT.

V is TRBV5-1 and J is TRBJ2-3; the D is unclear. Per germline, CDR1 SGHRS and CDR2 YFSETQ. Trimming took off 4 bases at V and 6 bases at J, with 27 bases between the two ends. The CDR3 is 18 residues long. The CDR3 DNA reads TGCGCCAGCAGCCCAGAATGGAGTTGGAGCTTGGTTCTGGATACGCAGTATTTT. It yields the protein CASSPEWSWSLVLDTQYF.

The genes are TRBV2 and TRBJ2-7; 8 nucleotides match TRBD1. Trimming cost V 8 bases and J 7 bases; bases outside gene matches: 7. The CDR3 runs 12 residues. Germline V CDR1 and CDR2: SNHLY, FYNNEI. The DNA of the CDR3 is TGTGCCAGCGGCCAGGGGGCAAATGAGCAGTACTTC. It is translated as CASGQGANEQYF.

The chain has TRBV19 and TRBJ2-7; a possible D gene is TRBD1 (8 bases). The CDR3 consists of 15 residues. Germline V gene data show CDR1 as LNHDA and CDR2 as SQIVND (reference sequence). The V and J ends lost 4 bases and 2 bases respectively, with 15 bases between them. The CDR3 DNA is TGTGCCAGTAGTAACAAACAGGGGGGGACCTACGAGCAGTACTTC. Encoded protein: CASSNKQGGTYEQYF.

CDR3 DNA sequence: TGTGCCAGCAGCTCTCAAAGACAGGGACAAGAGACCCAGTACTTC. The encoded protein is CASSSQRQGQETQYF. The rearrangement joins TRBV5-6 to TRBJ2-5, with 7 bases aligning to TRBD1. Germline V gene lookup returns CDR1 SGHDT and CDR2 YYEEEE. The CDR3 consists of 15 residues. V lost 3 bases and J lost 2; bases outside the gene matches: 7.

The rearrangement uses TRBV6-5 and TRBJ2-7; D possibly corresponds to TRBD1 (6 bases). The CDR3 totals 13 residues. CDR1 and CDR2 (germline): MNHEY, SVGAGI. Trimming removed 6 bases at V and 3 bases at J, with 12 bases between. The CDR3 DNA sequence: TGTGCCAGCAGGGGACCGGACAGCTACGAGCAGTACTTC. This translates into CASRGPDSYEQYF.

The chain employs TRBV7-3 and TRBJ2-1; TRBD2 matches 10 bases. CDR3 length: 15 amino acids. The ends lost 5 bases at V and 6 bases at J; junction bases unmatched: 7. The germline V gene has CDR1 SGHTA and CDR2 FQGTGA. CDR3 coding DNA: TGTGCCAGCAGCGCCGGTCTAGCGGGGGCCAATGAGCAGTTCTTC. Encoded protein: CASSAGLAGANEQFF.

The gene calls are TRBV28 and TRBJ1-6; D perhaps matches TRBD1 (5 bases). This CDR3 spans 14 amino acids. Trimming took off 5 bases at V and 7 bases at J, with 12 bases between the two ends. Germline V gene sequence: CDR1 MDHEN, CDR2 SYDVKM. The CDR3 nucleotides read TGTGCCAGCAGTACCAGGGTTAAAAATTCACCCCTCCACTTT. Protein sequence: CASSTRVKNSPLHF.

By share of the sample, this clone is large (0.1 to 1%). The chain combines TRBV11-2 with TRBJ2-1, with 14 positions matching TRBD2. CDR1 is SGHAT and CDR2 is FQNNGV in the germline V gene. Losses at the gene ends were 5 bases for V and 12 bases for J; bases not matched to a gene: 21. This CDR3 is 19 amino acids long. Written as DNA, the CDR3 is TGTGCCAGCAGCGATAGTTGGGGTATTAGGACTAGCGGGGGGAAGGGGCAGTTCTTC. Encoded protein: CASSDSWGIRTSGGKGQFF.

CDR3 sequence (DNA): TGTGCCAGCAGCCGGTACGGGGAGCTGTTTTTT. This sequence encodes CASSRYGELFF. The gene calls are TRBV7-8 and TRBJ2-2; D is undetermined. The CDR3 has 11 residues. CDR1 is SGHVS, CDR2 FQNEAQ, per germline. The V and J ends lost 5 bases and 7 bases respectively, with 5 bases between them.